This TCR beta chain was retrieved from a study of control samples from healthy donors and cancer patients. V dropped 2 bases and J dropped 6; count of bases not matched to a gene: 9. The CDR3 spans 16 residues. Germline V gene lookup returns CDR1 LNHNV and CDR2 YYDKDF (reference sequence). Produced via immunoSEQ multiplex PCR; TCRdb's table is partial and in-frame only. Of just under 80,000 clones in the sample, 70% to 90% are singletons; the top ten hold 1.9%. Source material: PBMCs. This chain links TRBV15 with TRBJ1-4, with TRBD1 matching over 7 bases. The origin of this receptor is a woman aged 55-69 years with head and neck cancer. CDR3 sequence (DNA): TGTGCCACCAGCAGAACCAGACAGGGTTCGGATGAAAAACTGTTTTTT. Protein product: CATSRTRQGSDEKLFF.